Following are 20 T cell receptor beta chains from one sample sequenced in a study of T cell repertoires in cytomegalovirus infection. Their antigens are not known. TCRdb re-derived calls from the reads in MiXCR, one entry per CDR3 protein. The table lists about 900,000 distinct CDR3 sequences, around 30% of them singletons, with around 15% in the top ten. Sequencing was performed on cultured CD8+ T cells from PBMCs, taken from culture after CMV antigen stimulation. The receptor source for this set is a human donor in good health (CMV status not recorded). Some clones in this sample may be carry-over from other donors' samples.

This clonotype was counted many times. The rearrangement joins TRBV7-2 to TRBJ2-5; 11 bases are a match to TRBD2. CDR1 and CDR2 from the germline V gene are SGHTA and FQGNSA. J was trimmed by 3 bases and V by 5 bases; bases with no gene match: 5. The CDR3 is 15 amino acids. The DNA for the CDR3 is TGTGCCAGCAGCCGCTTGACTAGCGGGGAAGAGACCCAGTACTTC. Translated: CASSRLTSGEETQYF.

The DNA for the CDR3 is TGTGCCAGCAGCTCCAGTTCGGGACAGGGCGGCAATGAGCAGTTCTTC. It is translated as CASSSSSGQGGNEQFF. The chain joins TRBV7-9 to TRBJ2-1; 9 bases agree with TRBD1. The V gene's germline CDR1 is SEHNR and CDR2 FQNEAQ (reference sequence). After removal of 4 bases from V and 6 bases from J, the junction contained 10 bases not matched to a gene. The CDR3 has 16 amino acids.

This clonotype was seen ten or more times. This chain connects TRBV7-6 to TRBJ2-3; a weak D match, TRBD1 (6 bases). The V and J ends lost 3 bases and 2 bases respectively, with 9 bases between them. The CDR3 totals 14 residues. Germline V lookup: CDR1 SGHVS, CDR2 FNYEAQ. CDR3 DNA: TGTGCCAGCAGCTTGCCAGGGGACACAGATACGCAGTATTTT. Its translation: CASSLPGDTDTQYF.

Notes on this clonotype: A single base separates this from a much larger clone, so it may be a read error. This sequence joins TRBV7-2 and TRBJ2-1; D might be TRBD2 (6 bases). This CDR3 is built from 14 residues. Per the germline V gene, CDR1 is SGHTA and CDR2 is FQGNSA. The chain's CDR3 is CANSLAGDWDEQFF. The CDR3 coding sequence is TGTGCCAACAGCTTAGCCGGGGACTGGGATGAGCAGTTCTTC.

In its sample, this clonotype was seen a few times. V usage is TRBV9 and J usage is TRBJ2-3; 10 bases are shared with TRBD2. From germline, CDR1 is SGDLS and CDR2 YYNGEE. V gave up 9 bases and J gave up 0 bases; unmatched junction bases: 7. CDR3 length: 15 residues. The CDR3 nucleotides are TGTGCCACCTCCTTAGCGGGGGGAAGCACAGATACGCAGTATTTT. It specifies CATSLAGGSTDTQYF.

The chain joins TRBV19 to TRBJ2-1, with 10 bases that match TRBD1. Germline V gives CDR1 LNHDA, CDR2 SQIVND (reference sequence). Unmatched junction bases numbered 8, after V lost 10 bases and J lost 2 bases. There are 15 residues in the CDR3. CDR3 DNA sequence: TGTGCCACCTCCGGGACAGGGGAAGCCTACAATGAGCAGTTCTTC. It yields the protein CATSGTGEAYNEQFF.

CDR3 amino acids: CASSPPGYNYGYTF. CDR3 bases: TGTGCCAGCAGCCCACCCGGGTACAACTATGGCTACACCTTC. The chain is built from TRBV7-2 and TRBJ1-2; no definite D call. The germline CDR1 and CDR2 sequences are SGHTA and FQGNSA. V was pared by 5 bases and J by 2 bases, with 12 bases between. The CDR3 sequence is 14 residues long.

This clonotype was detected many times. The chain employs TRBV6-5 and TRBJ2-3; 9 nucleotides match TRBD2. V gave up 0 bases and J gave up 2 bases; unmatched junction bases: 12. Germline CDR1 MNHEY, CDR2 SVGAGI. The CDR3 is made up of 19 amino acids. The DNA for the CDR3 is TGTGCCAGCAGTTACTCGTCAGGACTAGCGTCCGCAATCACAGATACGCAGTATTTT. It codes for CASSYSSGLASAITDTQYF.

In its sample, this clonotype was seen a few times. This chain uses TRBV7-8 with TRBJ1-4; 7 bases are a match to TRBD1. CDR1 and CDR2 from the germline V gene are SGHVS and FQNEAQ. J was trimmed by 13 bases and V by 1 base; bases with no gene match: 15. This CDR3 contains 16 residues. The CDR3 DNA sequence: TGTGCCAGCAGCTTAGGGCCTTCCGGGACAGTTCAGCTACTGTTTTTT. Protein: CASSLGPSGTVQLLFF.

This clonotype was counted between two and nine times. This chain uses TRBV5-5 with TRBJ1-1; D might be TRBD1 (6 bases). Trimming cost V 4 bases and J 0 bases, with 22 bases left between them. Germline V gene data show CDR1 as SGHKS and CDR2 as YYEKEE (reference sequence). The CDR3 runs 18 residues. CDR3 region: CASSLPYHRAIMNTEAFF. The CDR3 DNA reads as TGTGCCAGCAGCCTTCCGTACCACAGGGCTATAATGAACACTGAAGCTTTCTTT.

This clonotype turned up a few times. The CDR3 protein is CASSFWTGGAYNEQFF. The DNA of the CDR3 is TGTGCCAGCAGTTTCTGGACAGGGGGCGCCTACAATGAGCAGTTCTTC. The V call is TRBV28, the J call TRBJ2-1; 11 nucleotides agree with TRBD1. Germline trimming cut 3 bases from V and 2 bases from J; bases unmatched to any gene: 3. CDR3 length: 16 amino acids. CDR1 and CDR2 from the germline V gene are MDHEN and SYDVKM. Variable domain in full (rest from reference TRBV28 and TRBJ2-1): DVKVTQSSRYLVKRTGEKVFLECVQDMDHENMFWYRQDPGLGLRLIYFSYDVKMKEKGDIPEGYSVSREKKERFSLILESASTNQTSMYLCASSFWTGGAYNEQFFGPGTRLTVL.

The V call is TRBV6-2 or TRBV6-3, the J call TRBJ2-3; the D gene is possibly TRBD2 (5 bases). Germline assignment: CDR1 MNHEY and CDR2 SVGEGT. With 4 bases removed from V and 3 bases from J, the gap between germline ends came to 20 bases. The CDR3 is 17 residues long. The chain's CDR3 is CASSSPTVARTTDTQYF. The DNA for the CDR3 is TGTGCCAGCAGTTCCCCGACTGTCGCTAGGACTACAGATACGCAGTATTTT.

A note on this clonotype: This is likely a read error, given that the CDR3 carries no conserved phenylalanine or tryptophan at its end. The chain joins TRBV27 to TRBJ1-2; 8 nucleotides line up with TRBD1. The junction had 5 bases not matched to a gene; V was cut back by 0 bases and J by 5 bases. This CDR3 has 15 amino acids. Per the germline V gene, CDR1 is MNHEY and CDR2 is SMNVEV (reference sequence). For the CDR3, the DNA is TGTGCCAGCAGTTTATCCCGGACAGGGACGTATGGCTACACCTCC. Translation gives CASSLSRTGTYGYTS.

This clonotype appeared a few times. The V and J genes are TRBV7-2 and TRBJ2-2, with D tentatively TRBD1 or TRBD2 (5 bases each). Trimming took 6 bases from V and 4 from J, leaving 18 bases between them. Germline assignment: CDR1 SGHTA and CDR2 FQGNSA. This CDR3 has 16 amino acids. CDR3 protein: CASSRNDGAVTGELFF. CDR3 coding DNA: TGTGCCAGCAGTCGGAATGACGGGGCTGTCACCGGGGAGCTGTTTTTT.

V gene TRBV19 combines with J gene TRBJ2-7; 12 bases match TRBD1. V lost 5 bases to trimming and J lost 4 bases; unmatched junction nucleotides: 6. Germline V CDR1 and CDR2: LNHDA, SQIVND (reference sequence). CDR3 length equals 15 residues. For the CDR3, the DNA is TGTGCCAGTAGTGCCGGGACAGGGGGCCCTTACGAGCAGTACTTC. Protein product: CASSAGTGGPYEQYF.

This clonotype was observed a handful of times. The chain combines TRBV4-1 with TRBJ2-7; D gene uncertain. The ends were cut back, 1 base at V and 1 base at J, with 11 bases in the middle. There are 15 residues in the CDR3. Germline CDR1 is MGHRA and CDR2 is YSYEKL. The CDR3 here is CASSQVHTGSYEQYF. In DNA form, the CDR3 reads TGCGCCAGCAGCCAAGTCCACACGGGTTCCTACGAGCAGTACTTC.

V and J are TRBV20-1 and TRBJ1-1; D possibly corresponds to TRBD1 (5 bases). This CDR3 has 14 residues. The germline gives CDR1 DFQATT, CDR2 SNEGSKA (reference sequence). Trimming removed 5 bases at V and 4 bases at J, with 17 bases between. CDR3 amino acids: CSAPSQGWGTEAFF. The CDR3 DNA is TGCAGTGCTCCCTCTCAGGGATGGGGCACTGAAGCTTTCTTT.

About this clonotype: It may be a read error: a sequence one base away is much more abundant. The chain combines TRBV7-9 with TRBJ1-4, with D unclear. V shed 7 bases and J shed 4 bases, with 13 bases lying between them. This CDR3 is built from 14 residues. Per germline, CDR1 SEHNR and CDR2 FQNEAQ (reference sequence). CDR3 coding DNA: TGTGCCAGCAACCCGACGGATTTTAATGAAAAACTGTTTTTT. Its protein product is CASNPTDFNEKLFF. Full variable domain (missing parts from reference TRBV7-9 and TRBJ1-4): DTGVSQNPRHKITKRGQNVTFRCDPISEHNRLYWYRQTLGQGPEFLTYFQNEAQLEKSRLLSDRFSAERPKGSFSTLEIQRTEQGDSAMYLCASNPTDFNEKLFFGSGTQLSVL.

The chain has TRBV27 and TRBJ2-7, with 9 bases identical to TRBD1. CDR3 length: 15 amino acids. The J segment lost 2 bases and the V segment lost 6 bases, leaving 8 bases of the junction unmatched. Germline CDR1 and CDR2: MNHEY and SMNVEV (reference sequence). The DNA for the CDR3 is TGTGCCAGCAGACGGACAGGGGACCCTACCTACGAGCAGTACGTC. Translation: CASRRTGDPTYEQYV.

This clonotype occurred a few times. The chain is built from TRBV7-8 and TRBJ2-1, with 7 bases that match TRBD2. CDR3 length: 15 residues. Germline-derived CDR1 and CDR2 are SGHVS and FQNEAQ. The V and J ends lost 2 bases and 8 bases, in that order; junction bases with no gene match: 9. The CDR3 here is CASSLSGALQDEQFF. CDR3 in DNA: TGTGCCAGCAGCTTAAGCGGGGCCTTACAGGATGAGCAGTTCTTC.